This T cell receptor (beta chain) was documented in a study of Ad26.COV2.S vaccination and SARS-CoV-2 variants. Broader study findings: Considerable breadth of spike-specific CD8+ and CD4+ T cell responses has reportedly been documented following vaccination.

This clone was recorded a few times. Its antigen is as yet unknown. The sample has other DNA sequences that encode this CDR3 too. The table came from immunoSEQ multiplex PCR; TCRdb's copy has only in-frame clones and leaves some out. The sample includes about 680,000 clones, roughly 90% of them seen just once. Treatment indicated: approximately 18 received Ad26.COV2.S at low or high dose, single or two shots; a few received placebo; per-sample allocation not given. Sampling was done on day 63 after the first vaccine or placebo injection. There are 14 residues in the CDR3. J lost 2 bases, V lost 3 bases, and 1 base had no gene match. Germline lookup yields CDR1 KGHSH and CDR2 LQKENI.

This chain connects TRBV18 to TRBJ2-7; 10 bases align to TRBD1. The receptor was derived from a person aged 18-65 years who received the Ad26.COV2.S COVID-19 vaccine or a placebo. The source was peripheral blood, collected in a trial of Ad26.COV2.S vaccine versus placebo. CDR3 DNA: TGTGCCAGCTCACCCGGGACAGGGGCCTACGAGCAGTACTTC. Its protein product is CASSPGTGAYEQYF.